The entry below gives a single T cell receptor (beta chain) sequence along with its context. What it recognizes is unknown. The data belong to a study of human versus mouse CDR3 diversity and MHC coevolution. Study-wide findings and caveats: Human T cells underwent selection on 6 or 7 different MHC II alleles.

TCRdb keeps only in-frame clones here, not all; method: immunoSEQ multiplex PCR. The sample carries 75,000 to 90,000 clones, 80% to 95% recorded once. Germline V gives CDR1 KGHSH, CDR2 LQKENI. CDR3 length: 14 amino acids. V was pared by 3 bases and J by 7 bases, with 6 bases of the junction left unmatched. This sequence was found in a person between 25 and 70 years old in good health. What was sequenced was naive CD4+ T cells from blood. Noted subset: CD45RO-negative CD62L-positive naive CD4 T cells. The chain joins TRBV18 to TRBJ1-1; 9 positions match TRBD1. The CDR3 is CASSPNRGQGEAFF. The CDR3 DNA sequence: TGTGCCAGCTCACCCAACAGGGGGCAGGGTGAAGCTTTCTTT.